The clone carrying this TCR beta chain was seen a single time. Method: immunoSEQ multiplex PCR; TCRdb's copy keeps in-frame clones and lacks some. The sample lists hundreds of thousands of clones; over 75% were seen once. The CDR3 totals 13 residues. J lost 5 bases, V lost 7 bases, and 5 bases had no gene match. CDR1 is MGHDK and CDR2 is SYGVNS in the germline V gene. This sample was taken from a study of blood T cell repertoires in COVID-19. Study members were between about 18 and 100 years old and lived in 24 US regions. The receptor's source is a man aged 30-40 years who had recovered from COVID-19. This chain joins TRBV25-1 and TRBJ2-7, with TRBD2 matching over 10 bases. The sequenced sample was PBMCs or T cells enriched from blood (not recorded which). CDR3: CASTATSGNEQYF. In DNA, the CDR3 is TGTGCCAGCACTGCAACTAGCGGGAACGAGCAGTACTTC.